Here is one TCR beta chain with its context. These data come from a study of blood T cell repertoires in COVID-19. Clones were read by immunoSEQ multiplex PCR, and TCRdb kept only the in-frame ones, dropping some. The top ten clones hold 0.82% of a sample with under 250,000 clones, 80% to 95% of them seen once. The sequenced material came from peripheral blood. The clonotype originates from a man between 60 and 70 years old with COVID-19, enrolled during active disease.

CDR3 in amino acids: CASSSGQLNQPQHF. In nucleotides, the CDR3 is TGTGCCAGCAGTTCCGGACAGCTCAATCAGCCCCAGCATTTT. V is TRBV6-5 and J is TRBJ1-5; perhaps TRBD1 as D (6 bases). Looked up from germline, CDR1 is MNHEY and CDR2 is SVGAGI. The CDR3 contains 14 residues. Trimming shortened V by 4 bases and J by 3 bases, and 10 bases separated the two germline ends.